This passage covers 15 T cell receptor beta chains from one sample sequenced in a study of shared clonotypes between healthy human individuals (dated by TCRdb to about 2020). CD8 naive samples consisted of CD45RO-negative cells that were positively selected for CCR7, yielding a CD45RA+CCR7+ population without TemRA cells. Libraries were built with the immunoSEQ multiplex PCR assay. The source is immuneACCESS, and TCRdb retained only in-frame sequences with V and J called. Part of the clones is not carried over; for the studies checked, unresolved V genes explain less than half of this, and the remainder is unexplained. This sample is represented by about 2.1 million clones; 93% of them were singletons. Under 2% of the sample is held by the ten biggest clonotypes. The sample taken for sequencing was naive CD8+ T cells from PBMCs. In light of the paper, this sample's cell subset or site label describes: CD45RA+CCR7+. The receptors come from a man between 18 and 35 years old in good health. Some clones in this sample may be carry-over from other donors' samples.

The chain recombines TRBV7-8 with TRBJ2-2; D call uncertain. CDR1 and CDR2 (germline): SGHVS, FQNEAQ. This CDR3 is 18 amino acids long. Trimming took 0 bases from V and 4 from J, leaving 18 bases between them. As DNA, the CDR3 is TGTGCCAGCAGCTTAGCGCCCAGAGCGCCAATACCCACCGGGGAGCTGTTTTTT. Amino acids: CASSLAPRAPIPTGELFF.

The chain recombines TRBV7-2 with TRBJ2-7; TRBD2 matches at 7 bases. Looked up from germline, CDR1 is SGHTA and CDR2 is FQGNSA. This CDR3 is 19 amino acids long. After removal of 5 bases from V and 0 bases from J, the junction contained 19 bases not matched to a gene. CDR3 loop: CASSPPGGASGGISYEQYF. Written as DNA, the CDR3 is TGTGCCAGCAGCCCCCCGGGTGGGGCTAGCGGAGGGATCTCCTACGAGCAGTACTTC.

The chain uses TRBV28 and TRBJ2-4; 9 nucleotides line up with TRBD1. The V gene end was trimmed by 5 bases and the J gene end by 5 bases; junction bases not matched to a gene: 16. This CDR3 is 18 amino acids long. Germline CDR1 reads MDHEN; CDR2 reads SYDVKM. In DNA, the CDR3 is TGTGCCAGCAGTCCCTATCCCGGGACAGGGTCTAGGGAAAACATTCAGTACTTC. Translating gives CASSPYPGTGSRENIQYF. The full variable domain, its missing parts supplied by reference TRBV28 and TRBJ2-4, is DVKVTQSSRYLVKRTGEKVFLECVQDMDHENMFWYRQDPGLGLRLIYFSYDVKMKEKGDIPEGYSVSREKKERFSLILESASTNQTSMYLCASSPYPGTGSRENIQYFGAGTRLSVL.

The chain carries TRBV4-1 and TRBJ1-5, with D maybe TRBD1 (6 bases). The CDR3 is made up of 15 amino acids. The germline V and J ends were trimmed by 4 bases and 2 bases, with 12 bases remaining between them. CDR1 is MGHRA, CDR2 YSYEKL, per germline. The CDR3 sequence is CASSLRDNGNQPQHF. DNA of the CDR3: TGCGCCAGCAGCCTCCGGGACAACGGCAATCAGCCCCAGCATTTT.

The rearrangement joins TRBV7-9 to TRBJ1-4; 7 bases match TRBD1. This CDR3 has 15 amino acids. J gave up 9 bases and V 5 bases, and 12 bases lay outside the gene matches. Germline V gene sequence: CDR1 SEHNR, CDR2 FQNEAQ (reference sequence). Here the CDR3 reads CASSHKGQRPQKLFF. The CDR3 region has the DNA TGTGCCAGCAGCCACAAGGGACAGCGGCCCCAAAAACTGTTTTTT.

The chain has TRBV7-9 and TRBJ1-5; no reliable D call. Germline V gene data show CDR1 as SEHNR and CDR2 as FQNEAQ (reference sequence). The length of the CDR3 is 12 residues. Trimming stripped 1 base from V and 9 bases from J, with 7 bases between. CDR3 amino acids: CASSLVPWPQHF. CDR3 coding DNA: TGTGCCAGCAGCTTAGTGCCCTGGCCCCAGCATTTT.

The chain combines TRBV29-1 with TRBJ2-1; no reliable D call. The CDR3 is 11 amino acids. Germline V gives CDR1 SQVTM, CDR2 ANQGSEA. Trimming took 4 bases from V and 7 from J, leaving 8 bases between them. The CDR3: CSVAKGNEQFF. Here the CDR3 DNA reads TGCAGCGTTGCAAAAGGGAATGAGCAGTTCTTC.

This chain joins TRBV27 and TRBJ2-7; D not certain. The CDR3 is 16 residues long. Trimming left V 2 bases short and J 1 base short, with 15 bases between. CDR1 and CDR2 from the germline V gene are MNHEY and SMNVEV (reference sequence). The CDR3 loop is CASSLRVESYSYEQYF. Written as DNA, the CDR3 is TGTGCCAGCAGTTTACGGGTTGAATCTTATTCCTACGAGCAGTACTTC.

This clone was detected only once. The CDR3 sequence is CAWRSLAGGSGNTIYF. Here the CDR3 DNA reads TGTGCCTGGAGGTCCCTGGCAGGGGGTTCTGGAAACACCATATATTTT. The gene calls are TRBV30 and TRBJ1-3; TRBD1 agrees at 7 bases. J was trimmed by 1 base and V by 3 bases; bases with no gene match: 9. Germline V lookup: CDR1 GTSNPN, CDR2 SVGIG (reference sequence). CDR3 length: 16 amino acids.

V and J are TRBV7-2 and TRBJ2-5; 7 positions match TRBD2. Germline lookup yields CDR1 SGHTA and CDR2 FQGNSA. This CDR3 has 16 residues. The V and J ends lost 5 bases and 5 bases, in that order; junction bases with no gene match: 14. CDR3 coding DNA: TGTGCCAGCAGCCCCAGCGCGAGAGCGGGAATTGAGACCCAGTACTTC. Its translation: CASSPSARAGIETQYF.

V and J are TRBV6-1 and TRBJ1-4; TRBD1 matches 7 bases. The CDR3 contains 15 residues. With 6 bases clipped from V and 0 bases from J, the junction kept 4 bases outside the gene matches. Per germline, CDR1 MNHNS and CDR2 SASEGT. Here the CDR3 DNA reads TGTGCCAGCAGGGCTACAGGGGCAACTAATGAAAAACTGTTTTTT. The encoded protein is CASRATGATNEKLFF.

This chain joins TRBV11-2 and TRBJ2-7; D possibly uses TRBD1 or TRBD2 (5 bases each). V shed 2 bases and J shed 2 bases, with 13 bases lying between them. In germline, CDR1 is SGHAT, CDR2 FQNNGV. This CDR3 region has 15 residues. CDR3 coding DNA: TGTGCCAGCAGCTTAAGGGACGGAATCGCCTACGAGCAGTACTTC. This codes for CASSLRDGIAYEQYF. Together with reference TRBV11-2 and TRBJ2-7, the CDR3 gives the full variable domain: EAGVAQSPRYKIIEKRQSVAFWCNPISGHATLYWYQQILGQGPKLLIQFQNNGVVDDSQLPKDRFSAERLKGVDSTLKIQPAKLEDSAVYLCASSLRDGIAYEQYFGPGTRLTVT.

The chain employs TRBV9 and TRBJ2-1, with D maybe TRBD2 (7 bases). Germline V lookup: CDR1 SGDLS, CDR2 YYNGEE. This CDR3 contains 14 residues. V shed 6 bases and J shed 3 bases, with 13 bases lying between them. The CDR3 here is CASNERGHYNEQFF. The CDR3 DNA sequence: TGTGCCAGCAACGAGCGGGGACACTACAATGAGCAGTTCTTC. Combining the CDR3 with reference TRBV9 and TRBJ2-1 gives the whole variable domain DSGVTQTPKHLITATGQRVTLRCSPRSGDLSVYWYQQSLDQGLQFLIQYYNGEERAKGNILERFSAQQFPDLHSELNLSSLELGDSALYFCASNERGHYNEQFFGPGTRLTVL.

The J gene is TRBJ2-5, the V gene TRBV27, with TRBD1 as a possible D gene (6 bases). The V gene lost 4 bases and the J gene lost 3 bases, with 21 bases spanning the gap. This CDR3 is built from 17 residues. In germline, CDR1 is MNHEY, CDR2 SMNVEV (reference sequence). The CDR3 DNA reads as TGTGCCAGCAGTTCATATACCCCGACAGGAAAGAAAGAGACCCAGTACTTC. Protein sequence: CASSSYTPTGKKETQYF.

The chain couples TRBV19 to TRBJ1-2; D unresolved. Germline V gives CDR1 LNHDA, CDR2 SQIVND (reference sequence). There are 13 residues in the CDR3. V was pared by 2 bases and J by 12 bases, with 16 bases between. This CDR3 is CASSISPGSWNTF. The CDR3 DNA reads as TGTGCCAGTAGTATATCACCCGGTAGTTGGAACACCTTC.